This TCR beta chain was sequenced for a study of blood T cells in healthy people across ages. Points from the study as a whole: Versus aged donors, long-lived donors had higher diversity and more naive CD4+ cells.

The V gene's germline CDR1 is PRHDT and CDR2 FYEKMQ (reference sequence). CDR3 length: 15 residues. The V gene end was trimmed by 4 bases and the J gene end by 0 bases; junction bases not matched to a gene: 4. At least ten counts were recorded for this clonotype. Its antigen is not known. About 10 milliliters of peripheral blood were drawn from each donor into EDTA-treated tubes. The use of a sample-barcoded 5' primer and a J-beta primer mix characterized a second PCR of 7 to 11 cycles. Every single cDNA molecule received a tag from a template-switch adaptor with 12 random nucleotides. TCRdb reprocessed the 5' RACE reads via MiXCR and lists one record per CDR3 protein. The sample holds hundreds of thousands of distinct CDR3 sequences, approximately 29% seen once.

This TCR came from a woman over 75 in good health. The sample consisted of blood. The rearrangement joins TRBV13 to TRBJ2-3, with 7 bases fitting TRBD2. CDR3 in DNA: TGTGCCAGCAGCTCCCGGGGGGTTAGCACAGATACGCAGTATTTT. It translates to CASSSRGVSTDTQYF.